The 3 T cell receptor beta chains below come from one sample, sequenced in a study of cytomegalovirus exposure and HLA in healthy donors. Some clones are missing from TCRdb's copy, which holds only in-frame ones; the method was immunoSEQ multiplex PCR. The data hold fewer than 150,000 clones, with just under 85% observed a single time. The specimen sequenced was PBMCs. All receptors come from a man aged 25 to 40 in good health and CMV-seropositive.

This chain joins TRBV7-9 and TRBJ1-2, with a weak D call TRBD1 (5 bases). Germline V lookup: CDR1 SEHNR, CDR2 FQNEAQ (reference sequence). The CDR3 is 13 amino acids. V lost 3 bases, J lost 4 bases, and 9 bases lay in between. The CDR3 DNA follows: TGTGCCAGCAGCTTCGGGGGTAGCTATGGCTACACCTTC. Amino acid sequence: CASSFGGSYGYTF.

The gene calls are TRBV2 and TRBJ2-7; D perhaps matches TRBD2 (6 bases). Trimming pared 8 bases from V and 3 bases from J, leaving 20 bases between. The CDR3 covers 15 residues. Germline CDR1 and CDR2: SNHLY and FYNNEI. CDR3 region: CASRAEDGTGYEQYF. The DNA of the CDR3 is TGTGCCAGCCGAGCGGAGGATGGGACTGGCTACGAGCAGTACTTC.

The chain couples TRBV27 to TRBJ1-2; TRBD1 matches 8 bases. Germline values: CDR1 MNHEY, CDR2 SMNVEV (reference sequence). V shed 3 bases, J shed 2 bases, and the junction held 8 bases outside the gene matches. This CDR3 has 16 residues. This CDR3 is CASSFSAQGGNYGYTF. The DNA of the CDR3 is TGTGCCAGCAGTTTCTCCGCACAGGGGGGGAACTATGGCTACACCTTC.